This is a list of T cell receptor beta chains from one sample in a study of blood T cell repertoires in COVID-19. Only in-frame clones appear in the TCRdb table, and some are missing; sequencing was by immunoSEQ multiplex PCR. The sample includes some 320,000 clones, 85% of them seen just once. Sequencing was performed on PBMCs or T cells enriched from blood (not recorded which). These receptors came from a woman aged 25 to 39 who had been exposed to COVID-19. The CDR3 runs from the conserved cysteine through the conserved F or W. The D gene is left open where the match is weak. Clone size is shown for a subset of rows, as once, few, many or a class of expanded clone.

TRBV6-5	NA	NA	TRBJ1-2	16	CASSYSRQSFNYGYTF	TGTGCCAGCAGTTACTCGAGGCAGTCGTTTAACTATGGCTACACCTTC
TRBV3-1/TRBV3-2	NA	NA	TRBJ2-2	14	CASSQFPGAGELFF	TGTGCCAGCAGCCAATTCCCCGGGGCCGGGGAGCTGTTTTTT
TRBV2	NA	NA	TRBJ2-4	19	CASSEGSGSTTLAKNIQYF	TGTGCCAGCAGTGAAGGGAGCGGGTCTACTACCCTAGCCAAAAACATTCAGTACTTC
TRBV28	NA	TRBD1	TRBJ2-7	12	CASSGDRNEQYF	TGTGCCAGCAGTGGGGACAGAAACGAGCAGTACTTC
TRBV20-1	NA	NA	TRBJ2-1	11	CSAHGENEQFF	TGCAGTGCTCATGGAGAAAATGAGCAGTTCTTC
TRBV5-1	once	NA	TRBJ2-5	15	CASSRTVGFQETQYF	TGCGCCAGCAGCCGCACCGTCGGGTTCCAAGAGACCCAGTACTTC
TRBV5-1	once	NA	TRBJ1-1	13	CASTLSQGAEAFF	TGCGCCAGCACCCTTTCCCAGGGTGCTGAAGCTTTCTTT
TRBV6-2/TRBV6-3	NA	TRBD1	TRBJ2-7	16	CASSYSNRDRGNEQYF	TGTGCCAGCAGTTACTCGAATCGGGACAGGGGCAACGAGCAGTACTTC
TRBV19	once	TRBD1	TRBJ2-5	16	CASSLTGNRGQETQYF	TGTGCCAGTAGTCTCACGGGGAACAGGGGTCAAGAGACCCAGTACTTC
TRBV7-2	NA	TRBD2	TRBJ2-3	17	CASSWTPQAGRLDTQYF	TGTGCCAGCAGTTGGACCCCGCAAGCGGGGAGATTGGATACGCAGTATTTT
TRBV30	NA	NA	TRBJ2-2	15	CAWNPDSLNTGELFF	TGTGCCTGGAACCCGGACAGCTTAAACACCGGGGAGCTGTTTTTT
TRBV30	NA	TRBD2	TRBJ2-1	14	CAWRASGSYNEQFF	TGTGCCTGGAGGGCTAGCGGTTCCTACAATGAGCAGTTCTTC
TRBV6-2/TRBV6-3	NA	NA	TRBJ1-5	14	CASSWGQNGRPQHF	TGTGCCAGCAGTTGGGGGCAGAATGGGCGGCCCCAGCATTTT
TRBV7-5	once	NA	TRBJ1-4	14	CVRSLLEDNEKLFF	TGTGTCAGAAGCTTATTAGAGGATAATGAAAAACTGTTTTTT
TRBV18	NA	NA	TRBJ2-1	15	CASSPSESSYNEQFF	TGTGCCAGCTCACCGTCGGAGTCCTCCTACAATGAGCAGTTCTTC
TRBV5-6	NA	TRBD1	TRBJ1-1	16	CASSLVSTGGNTEAFF	TGTGCCAGCAGCTTGGTTTCGACAGGGGGGAACACTGAAGCTTTCTTT
TRBV28	NA	TRBD1	TRBJ1-2	15	CASSFTGQGAGGYTF	TGTGCCAGCAGTTTTACAGGACAGGGGGCTGGTGGCTACACCTTC
TRBV10-1	NA	NA	TRBJ1-1	14	CASSPGTGNTEAFF	TGCGCCAGCAGTCCCGGGACTGGGAACACTGAAGCTTTCTTT
TRBV7-8	NA	TRBD1	TRBJ2-7	14	CASSSERTGDEQYF	TGTGCCAGCAGCTCAGAACGGACAGGGGACGAGCAGTACTTC
TRBV6-6	NA	NA	TRBJ2-2	13	CASSYLWTGELFF	TGTGCCAGCAGTTATCTATGGACCGGGGAGCTGTTTTTT
TRBV13	NA	TRBD1	TRBJ1-2	16	CASSPSRGQARYGYTF	TGTGCCAGCAGCCCCTCTCGTGGACAGGCGCGCTATGGCTACACCTTC
TRBV28	once	NA	TRBJ2-5	13	CASRSWVQETQYF	TGTGCCAGCCGTTCGTGGGTACAGGAGACCCAGTACTTC
TRBV7-9	NA	TRBD1	TRBJ1-6	14	CASSLSGGHSPLHF	TGTGCCAGCAGCTTATCAGGGGGTCATTCACCCCTCCACTTT
TRBV4-2	NA	TRBD2	TRBJ2-7	15	CASSQDTVAGYEQYF	TGTGCCAGCAGCCAAGACACGGTAGCGGGGTACGAGCAGTACTTC
TRBV7-3	NA	NA	TRBJ2-5	14	CASSLSRTRETQYF	TGTGCCAGCAGCTTAAGTAGGACAAGGGAGACCCAGTACTTC
TRBV7-3	once	TRBD2	TRBJ2-3	15	CASSLTKLAVDTQYF	TGTGCCAGCAGCTTAACAAAACTAGCGGTTGATACGCAGTATTTT
TRBV27	few	TRBD1	TRBJ1-6	19	CASSLWGTGGSSYNSPLHF	TGTGCCAGCAGTTTATGGGGGACAGGTGGAAGCTCCTATAATTCACCCCTCCACTTT
TRBV5-1	NA	NA	TRBJ1-4	13	CASSPRQSEKLFF	TGCGCCAGCAGCCCTCGACAGAGTGAAAAACTGTTTTTT
TRBV2	NA	NA	TRBJ2-7	15	CASSDFSPDSYEQYF	TGTGCCAGCAGTGATTTTTCGCCAGATTCCTACGAGCAGTACTTC
TRBV10-3	NA	TRBD1	TRBJ1-5	16	CAVSQGQGNGNQPQHF	TGTGCCGTTAGTCAAGGACAGGGGAACGGCAATCAGCCCCAGCATTTT
TRBV6-5	NA	TRBD2	TRBJ2-7	16	CASSYPAGGETYEQYF	TGTGCCAGCAGTTACCCCGCGGGAGGCGAGACCTACGAGCAGTACTTC
TRBV7-9	NA	NA	TRBJ2-1	14	CASSPFGAYNEQFF	TGTGCCAGCAGCCCGTTTGGAGCCTACAATGAGCAGTTCTTC
TRBV11-2	NA	TRBD1	TRBJ1-2	15	CASSLWTGQPYGYTF	TGTGCCAGCAGCTTATGGACGGGACAGCCTTATGGCTACACCTTC
TRBV7-9	NA	TRBD1	TRBJ1-2	15	CASRNSGQANYGYTF	TGTGCCAGCAGAAATTCGGGACAGGCAAACTATGGCTACACCTTC
TRBV7-2	once	TRBD1	TRBJ2-2	15	CASSRTGAGTGELFF	TGTGCCAGCAGCCGGACAGGGGCCGGCACCGGGGAGCTGTTTTTT
TRBV7-9	NA	NA	TRBJ1-2	13	CASSLQWIYGYTF	TGTGCCAGCAGCCTACAGTGGATCTATGGCTACACCTTC
TRBV7-9	NA	NA	TRBJ2-3	14	CASSLRGTTDTQYF	TGTGCCAGCAGCTTACGGGGAACCACAGATACGCAGTATTTT
TRBV19	NA	NA	TRBJ1-5	19	CASSTKAPFQGPSNQPQHF	TGTGCCAGTAGTACCAAAGCCCCGTTCCAGGGGCCTAGCAATCAGCCCCAGCATTTT
TRBV27	NA	NA	TRBJ2-1	11	CASSLRDEQFF	TGTGCCAGCAGTTTGAGGGATGAGCAGTTCTTC
TRBV6-5	NA	NA	TRBJ2-7	13	CASSYDNAYEQYF	TGTGCCAGCAGTTACGACAACGCCTACGAGCAGTACTTC